Listed here are 30 T cell receptor beta chains from one sample, sequenced in a study of metastatic and nonmetastatic thyroid tumors. MiXCR was used by TCRdb to re-call the PCR reads. The sample has about 6,400 clones; about 29% are singletons. All patients reached thyroid surgery having received no treatment beforehand. Material: adjacent normal tissue. These receptors came from a female donor with papillary thyroid cancer or a benign thyroid nodule (not recorded which). Some clones in this sample may be carry-over from other donors' samples.

The rearrangement links TRBV30 to TRBJ1-3, with a possible D match to TRBD1 (5 bases). Trimming took off 2 bases at V and 2 bases at J, with 13 bases between the two ends. The CDR3 contains 15 residues. The germline gives CDR1 GTSNPN, CDR2 SVGIG (reference sequence). This CDR3 reads CAWSQGWRPGNTIYF. Written as DNA, the CDR3 is TGTGCCTGGAGTCAGGGTTGGAGACCTGGAAACACCATATATTTT.

This clone is medium-sized. V usage is TRBV20-1 and J usage is TRBJ1-2, with D tentatively TRBD1 (5 bases). The CDR3 extends over 14 amino acids. The germline gives CDR1 DFQATT, CDR2 SNEGSKA (reference sequence). V was clipped by 3 bases and J by 2 bases, with 13 bases between them. The CDR3 sequence: CSARTRDRNYGYTF. The CDR3 region has the DNA TGCAGTGCTAGGACAAGAGACAGAAACTATGGCTACACCTTC.

The chain has TRBV6-5 and TRBJ1-2, with unresolved D. V lost 0 bases and J lost 8, with 13 bases in between. The CDR3 is made up of 14 amino acids. Germline lookup yields CDR1 MNHEY and CDR2 SVGAGI. The CDR3, as DNA: TGTGCCAGCAGTTACTCGACCTCCCTCGGGGGCTACACCTTC. It specifies CASSYSTSLGGYTF.

In the case of this clone: The junction differs from germline at one of its ends, possibly a read error. Within the sample, other DNA sequences also encode this same CDR3. The J gene is TRBJ2-1, the V gene TRBV15; 12 bases agree with TRBD2. Germline V gives CDR1 LNHNV, CDR2 YYDKDF (reference sequence). The CDR3 sequence is 14 residues long. CDR3 protein: CATSRDVLAGGQLF. The CDR3 DNA is TGTGCCACCAGCAGAGATGTACTAGCGGGGGGTCAGCTCTTC.

The chain links TRBV30 to TRBJ1-6; unclear D gene. V lost 1 base to trimming and J lost 10 bases, with 8 bases between them. The CDR3 length is 12 residues. Germline CDR1 reads GTSNPN; CDR2 reads SVGIG (reference sequence). The CDR3 protein is CAWSAGSSPLHF. The CDR3 DNA sequence: TGTGCCTGGAGTGCCGGGTCATCACCCCTCCACTTT.

This clone was seen repeatedly, ten times or more. The gene calls are TRBV20-1 and TRBJ2-1, with 9 positions matching TRBD2. The V and J ends lost 8 bases and 7 bases, in that order; junction bases with no gene match: 18. CDR3 size: 16 residues. Germline V gives CDR1 DFQATT, CDR2 SNEGSKA (reference sequence). For the CDR3, the DNA is TGCAGTCTCGAGGGGTCTAGCGGGGATCGCCGAAATGAGCAGTTCTTC. It codes for CSLEGSSGDRRNEQFF.

This clone is categorized as medium-sized. The rearrangement joins TRBV30 to TRBJ1-1, with D possibly TRBD1 on 5 matching bases. CDR1 and CDR2 (germline): GTSNPN, SVGIG (reference sequence). The CDR3 sequence is 14 residues long. Deletions cut 0 bases from V and 5 bases from J, with 13 bases between. The CDR3 DNA sequence: TGTGCCTGGAGTGTACGAGGGGAGTGGACTGAAGCTTTCTTT. Residues: CAWSVRGEWTEAFF.

The chain's CDR3 is CASRERSTDVFGYTF. The CDR3 coding sequence is TGTGCCAGCAGAGAGCGCTCGACGGACGTCTTTGGCTACACCTTC. This chain links TRBV2 with TRBJ1-2; D remains ambiguous. Germline CDR1 reads SNHLY; CDR2 reads FYNNEI. The CDR3 runs 15 residues. Trimming removed 6 bases at V and 7 bases at J, with 21 bases between.

The J gene is TRBJ1-2, the V gene TRBV2; the D gene is possibly TRBD1 (5 bases). V lost 4 bases, J lost 4 bases, and 22 bases lay in between. The length of the CDR3 is 17 residues. The V gene's germline CDR1 is SNHLY and CDR2 FYNNEI. This CDR3 reads CASSGAGSLGTRYGYTF. CDR3 DNA sequence: TGTGCCAGCAGTGGAGCGGGGAGCTTAGGGACCCGCTATGGCTACACCTTC.

This clone was found a few times. The chain has TRBV6-1 and TRBJ1-4; 9 bases agree with TRBD1. Germline V gene sequence: CDR1 MNHNS, CDR2 SASEGT. V lost 5 bases and J lost 7; bases outside the gene matches: 8. This CDR3 has 15 residues. The CDR3 sequence is CASSPNRGRVEKLFF. The CDR3 region has the DNA TGTGCCAGCAGTCCGAACAGGGGGCGAGTTGAAAAACTGTTTTTT.

This clone turned up a few times. This chain links TRBV6-1 with TRBJ1-2, with 8 positions matching TRBD1. V trimming: 6 bases; J trimming: 7 bases; junction bases outside the gene matches: 13. CDR1 and CDR2 from the germline V gene are MNHNS and SASEGT. The CDR3 is 15 amino acids. The DNA of the CDR3 is TGTGCCAGCAGACCGACCCAGGGGGCGCGGGGTGGCTACACCTTC. This codes for CASRPTQGARGGYTF.

This clone has at least ten counts. The chain has TRBV29-1 and TRBJ1-2; the D is unclear. Per germline, CDR1 SQVTM and CDR2 ANQGSEA. The germline V and J ends were trimmed by 3 bases and 4 bases, with 9 bases remaining between them. This CDR3 has 12 residues. The CDR3, as DNA: TGCAGCGTTGAGTTGGCAGTCTATGGCTACACCTTC. It codes for CSVELAVYGYTF. The full variable domain, with the rest looked up from reference TRBV29-1 and TRBJ1-2, is SAVISQKPSRDICQRGTSLTIQCQVDSQVTMMFWYRQQPGQSLTLIATANQGSEATYESGFVIDKFPISRPNLTFSTLTVSNMSPEDSSIYLCSVELAVYGYTFGSGTRLTVV.

The chain uses TRBV11-2 and TRBJ1-3; D not certain. The length of the CDR3 is 13 residues. Trimming took off 0 bases at V and 4 bases at J, with 4 bases between the two ends. Germline lookup yields CDR1 SGHAT and CDR2 FQNNGV. CDR3 nucleotides: TGTGCCAGCAGCTTAGATGCCGGAAACACCATATATTTT. Protein: CASSLDAGNTIYF.

The chain employs TRBV6-1 and TRBJ1-2, with no clear D. This CDR3 contains 13 residues. Germline assignment: CDR1 MNHNS and CDR2 SASEGT. With 0 bases removed from V and 5 bases from J, the gap between germline ends came to 7 bases. CDR3 DNA: TGTGCCAGCAGTGAAGCGGGTGGTTATGGCTACACCTTC. Amino acid sequence: CASSEAGGYGYTF.

Of note for this clone: The conserved final phenylalanine or tryptophan is absent from the CDR3, which likely points to a read error. The chain recombines TRBV20-1 with TRBJ2-7, with D hard to call. The ends were cut back, 3 bases at V and 5 bases at J, with 20 bases in the middle. Germline V gene sequence: CDR1 DFQATT, CDR2 SNEGSKA (reference sequence). The CDR3 is made up of 15 amino acids. In nucleotides, the CDR3 is TGCAGTGCTAGTCGAGGAACAGTTTCCAACGACGAGCAGTACATA. Amino acids: CSASRGTVSNDEQYI.

The chain is built from TRBV10-1 and TRBJ2-3; 9 bases agree with TRBD2. The CDR3 runs 15 residues. The junction had 7 bases not matched to a gene; V was cut back by 3 bases and J by 6 bases. In germline, CDR1 is WNHNN, CDR2 SYGVQD (reference sequence). Here the CDR3 reads CASSEASGAFDTQYF. In nucleotides, the CDR3 is TGCGCCAGCAGTGAAGCTAGCGGGGCCTTTGATACGCAGTATTTT.

This rearrangement joins TRBV20-1 to TRBJ2-3, with 8 bases identical to TRBD2. Germline CDR1 DFQATT, CDR2 SNEGSKA (reference sequence). The CDR3 consists of 14 residues. V was clipped by 1 base and J by 0 bases; unmatched bases: 0. The CDR3 here is CSARVAGSTDTQYF. For the CDR3, the DNA is TGCAGTGCTAGAGTAGCGGGGAGCACAGATACGCAGTATTTT.

V usage is TRBV20-1 and J usage is TRBJ2-1; D gene unclear. CDR1 and CDR2 (germline): DFQATT, SNEGSKA (reference sequence). The CDR3 extends over 12 amino acids. Deletions cut 3 bases from V and 12 bases from J, with 15 bases between. CDR3 DNA sequence: TGCAGTGCTAGCTCTACGGCTGGTGGGCAGTTCTTC. Translating it yields CSASSTAGGQFF.

J is TRBJ2-7 and V is TRBV3-1, with TRBD2 matching 9 bases. The CDR3 consists of 16 residues. V lost 1 base and J lost 6; bases outside the gene matches: 10. Germline CDR1 is LGHDT and CDR2 is YNNKEL (reference sequence). The CDR3 loop reads CASSQGRGGTSSEQYF. The CDR3 DNA reads TGTGCCAGCAGCCAAGGCCGTGGGGGGACTAGCTCCGAGCAGTACTTC.

Turning to this clone: The junction and the germline gene differ at one end; a read error may be behind it. The chain joins TRBV6-1 to TRBJ2-2, with a possible D match to TRBD2 (5 bases). Looked up from germline, CDR1 is MNHNS and CDR2 is SASEGT. The CDR3 has 12 amino acids. CDR3 coding DNA: TGTGCCAGCAGCATCGACACCGGGGAACTGTTTTTT. Its protein product is CASSIDTGELFF.

The rearrangement joins TRBV6-1 to TRBJ2-7; the D gene is possibly TRBD2 (5 bases). This CDR3 has 15 residues. The ends were cut back, 2 bases at V and 7 bases at J, with 18 bases in the middle. Germline CDR1 MNHNS, CDR2 SASEGT. The CDR3 DNA reads as TGTGCCAGCAGTGAACGGGGAGCTTTCCCTTGGGAGCAGTACTTC. This codes for CASSERGAFPWEQYF.

The chain couples TRBV20-1 to TRBJ2-7, with D possibly being TRBD2 (5 bases). Germline CDR1 and CDR2: DFQATT and SNEGSKA (reference sequence). The CDR3 runs to 12 residues. Trimming removed 1 base at V and 2 bases at J, with 6 bases between. As DNA, the CDR3 is TGCAGTGCTAGAGGGGAGACCTACGAGCAGTACTTC. It yields the protein CSARGETYEQYF.

The count of this clone is one. The gene calls are TRBV5-1 and TRBJ2-7; TRBD1 might be the D (5 bases). The CDR3 runs to 16 residues. The germline gives CDR1 SGHRS, CDR2 YFSETQ. Trimming pared 0 bases from V and 3 bases from J, leaving 16 bases between. CDR3 sequence (DNA): TGCGCCAGCAGCTTGGCCGGTGGGGCGGTGAACTACGAGCAGTACTTC. This translates into CASSLAGGAVNYEQYF.

The chain is built from TRBV20-1 and TRBJ2-7; TRBD1 aligns across 9 bases. Trimming at V came to 6 bases and at J to 5 bases, leaving 8 bases not matched to a gene. CDR3 length: 13 amino acids. CDR1 is DFQATT and CDR2 is SNEGSKA in the germline V gene (reference sequence). The CDR3 sequence is CSAIGQGINEQYF. The CDR3 coding sequence is TGCAGTGCCATTGGACAGGGGATCAACGAGCAGTACTTC.

V is TRBV19 and J is TRBJ2-2; tentatively, D is TRBD1 (5 bases). This CDR3 spans 16 amino acids. The V and J ends lost 6 bases and 3 bases respectively, with 17 bases between them. Germline assignment: CDR1 LNHDA and CDR2 SQIVND (reference sequence). CDR3 nucleotide sequence: TGTGCCAGTAGAACAACCCAAAGACAGTACACCGGGGAGCTGTTTTTT. Its protein is CASRTTQRQYTGELFF.

Here the CDR3 reads CARGLYEQYF. The CDR3 DNA follows: TGTGCCAGGGGATTGTATGAGCAGTACTTC. This chain links TRBV27 with TRBJ2-1; the D is unclear. The J call may be in error: the DNA end matches TRBJ2-7 better. Per germline, CDR1 MNHEY and CDR2 SMNVEV (reference sequence). The CDR3 has 10 residues.

The table lists this clone with a few counts. The chain recombines TRBV6-1 with TRBJ2-7, with D hard to call. V shed 2 bases and J shed 4 bases, with 6 bases lying between them. CDR1 and CDR2 (germline): MNHNS, SASEGT. CDR3 length: 12 amino acids. This chain's CDR3 is CASSESKYEQYF. CDR3 coding DNA: TGTGCCAGCAGTGAATCGAAGTACGAGCAGTACTTC.

The rearrangement joins TRBV9 to TRBJ2-1; D perhaps matches TRBD2 (6 bases). V lost 2 bases, J lost 7 bases, and 31 bases lay in between. CDR1 and CDR2 (germline): SGDLS, YYNGEE. This CDR3 is 20 amino acids long. The CDR3 coding sequence is TGTGCCAGCAGCGTCGGATCGATTAGCGGCAGCACCCTCTTCCATAATGAGCAGTTCTTC. The encoded protein is CASSVGSISGSTLFHNEQFF.

Judged by abundance, this clone is large. The chain is built from TRBV6-1 and TRBJ2-7, with D unclear. Germline CDR1 MNHNS, CDR2 SASEGT. This CDR3 comprises 13 residues. The V end was cut by 7 bases, the J end by 7 bases, with 17 bases between. In nucleotides, the CDR3 is TGTGCCAGCACCTCTTACGTCGGGCGGGAGCAGTACTTC. This gives the protein CASTSYVGREQYF.

This rearrangement joins TRBV20-1 to TRBJ2-2, with no clear D. There are 13 residues in the CDR3. Trimming cost V 6 bases and J 4 bases, with 12 bases left between them. Per germline, CDR1 DFQATT and CDR2 SNEGSKA (reference sequence). The chain's CDR3 is CSATNVRTGELFF. CDR3 nucleotide sequence: TGCAGTGCCACGAACGTTCGCACCGGGGAGCTGTTTTTT.